The 9 T cell receptor beta chains given below trace back to one sample, sequenced in a study of T cell repertoires in cytomegalovirus infection. One entry per CDR3 protein results from TCRdb running MiXCR on the reads. This sample has approximately 730,000 distinct CDR3 sequences, with 25% to 35% found just once. These receptors lack a known antigen. Specimen: cultured CD8+ T cells from PBMCs, collected from culture after CMV antigen stimulation. These receptor sequences come from a human donor in good health (CMV status not recorded). Some clones in this sample may be carry-over from other donors' samples.

The chain links TRBV5-4 to TRBJ2-1, with 8 bases fitting TRBD2. This CDR3 is 16 amino acids long. Germline assignment: CDR1 SGHNT and CDR2 YYREEE (reference sequence). The trim removed 0 bases at V and 7 bases at J, leaving 9 bases unmatched. The CDR3 bases are TGTGCCAGCAGCTTGGGTGGACGGGGGGGCCAAAATGAGCAGTTCTTC. It codes for CASSLGGRGGQNEQFF.

This chain uses TRBV6-5 with TRBJ1-4, with D possibly matching TRBD1 (5 bases). Deletions cut 0 bases from V and 6 bases from J, with 14 bases between. Germline lookup yields CDR1 MNHEY and CDR2 SVGAGI. This CDR3 region has 16 residues. CDR3 nucleotides: TGTGCCAGCAGTTACTCGAAGTGGGGCGCGGATGAAAAACTGTTTTTT. It encodes CASSYSKWGADEKLFF.

This clonotype has a handful of counts. The chain links TRBV27 to TRBJ1-5; D uncertain. The CDR3 has 13 amino acids. Germline V lookup: CDR1 MNHEY, CDR2 SMNVEV (reference sequence). Trimming removed 1 base from V and 7 bases from J, with 8 bases in between. This CDR3 reads CASSLYLYQPQHF. The CDR3 DNA follows: TGTGCCAGCAGTTTATATTTGTACCAGCCCCAGCATTTT.

A note on this clonotype: A much larger clone sits a single nucleotide away, making a read error possible. The chain employs TRBV7-2 and TRBJ1-4; D gene unclear. This CDR3 spans 16 amino acids. Germline CDR1 is SGHTA and CDR2 is FQGNSA. Trimming took 4 bases from V and 0 from J, leaving 12 bases between them. CDR3 amino acids: CTSSSETIATNEKLFF. CDR3 coding DNA: TGTACCAGCAGCTCAGAGACGATTGCAACTAATGAAAAACTGTTTTTT.

The rearrangement links TRBV6-1 to TRBJ2-7; TRBD1 matches at 9 bases. Germline lookup yields CDR1 MNHNS and CDR2 SASEGT. Trimming cost V 6 bases and J 2 bases; bases outside gene matches: 8. The CDR3 runs 15 residues. CDR3 nucleotide sequence: TGTGCCAGCAGACCACTGACAGGGGGTCCCTACGAGCAGTACGTC. This codes for CASRPLTGGPYEQYV.

This clonotype showed up just a few times. The chain joins TRBV28 to TRBJ1-1, with TRBD1 matching over 8 bases. The germline CDR1 and CDR2 sequences are MDHEN and SYDVKM. Losses at the gene ends were 6 bases for V and 4 bases for J; bases not matched to a gene: 7. The CDR3 runs to 14 residues. As DNA, the CDR3 is TGTGCCAGCAGCCTGACAGGGGTCTCCACTGAAGCTTTCTTT. Protein sequence: CASSLTGVSTEAFF.

As DNA, the CDR3 is TGTGCCAGCAGCTTGGGCCTCCCCCGTTCAAGCCCCGAGGAGACCCAGTACTTC. Amino acid sequence: CASSLGLPRSSPEETQYF. This chain links TRBV5-6 with TRBJ2-5; D unclear. Germline V gene lookup returns CDR1 SGHDT and CDR2 YYEEEE. The CDR3 has 18 amino acids. V lost 0 bases and J lost 5, with 23 bases in between.

This clonotype has just a few counts. This chain uses TRBV4-1 with TRBJ2-5; the D gene is possibly TRBD2 (6 bases). Germline V gene sequence: CDR1 MGHRA, CDR2 YSYEKL. CDR3 length: 16 amino acids. V was clipped by 3 bases and J by 5 bases, with 19 bases between them. DNA of the CDR3: TGCGCCAGCAGCCAGGGAGCACGGGGGTTGGGGGAGACCCAGTACTTC. The encoded protein is CASSQGARGLGETQYF.

The chain is built from TRBV29-1 and TRBJ1-2, with 8 bases lining up with TRBD1. V lost 7 bases to trimming and J lost 0 bases; unmatched junction nucleotides: 4. The CDR3 has 13 residues. Germline V lookup: CDR1 SQVTM, CDR2 ANQGSEA. The CDR3 spells CSGRQGTNYGYTF. Written as DNA, the CDR3 is TGCAGCGGCCGACAGGGGACTAACTATGGCTACACCTTC.